This T cell receptor beta chain was sequenced for a study of blood T cell repertoires in COVID-19. As processed by the authors: Amplification of reference gene primers provided the estimated nucleated cell counts. Sequencing used immunoSEQ multiplex PCR; TCRdb keeps in-frame clones, though not all of them. That table supplies the V and J calls and clone size; D and trimming were determined from the DNA. The table has roughly 210,000 clones, 88% seen once. V shed 4 bases, J shed 4 bases, and the junction held 3 bases outside the gene matches. There are 13 residues in the CDR3. The germline V gene has CDR1 MNHEY and CDR2 SVGEGT.

The sequencing sample was made of peripheral blood. This sequence was found in a man between 65 and 85 years old with acute or convalescent COVID-19. The V gene is TRBV6-2 or TRBV6-3, the J gene TRBJ1-1; 7 positions agree with TRBD1. This CDR3 reads CASSFSGGTEAFF. In DNA, the CDR3 is TGTGCCAGCAGTTTTTCAGGGGGCACTGAAGCTTTCTTT.